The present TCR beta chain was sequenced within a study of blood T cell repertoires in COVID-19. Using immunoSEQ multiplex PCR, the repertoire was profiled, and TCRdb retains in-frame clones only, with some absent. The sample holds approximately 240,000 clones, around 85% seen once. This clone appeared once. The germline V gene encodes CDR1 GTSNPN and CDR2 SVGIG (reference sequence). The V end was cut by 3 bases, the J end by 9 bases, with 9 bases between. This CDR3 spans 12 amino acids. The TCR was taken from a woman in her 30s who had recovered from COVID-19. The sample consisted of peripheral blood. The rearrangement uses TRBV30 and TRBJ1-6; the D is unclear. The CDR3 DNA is TGTGCCTGGAGGAGGGAGGGTTCACCCCTCCACTTT. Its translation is CAWRREGSPLHF.